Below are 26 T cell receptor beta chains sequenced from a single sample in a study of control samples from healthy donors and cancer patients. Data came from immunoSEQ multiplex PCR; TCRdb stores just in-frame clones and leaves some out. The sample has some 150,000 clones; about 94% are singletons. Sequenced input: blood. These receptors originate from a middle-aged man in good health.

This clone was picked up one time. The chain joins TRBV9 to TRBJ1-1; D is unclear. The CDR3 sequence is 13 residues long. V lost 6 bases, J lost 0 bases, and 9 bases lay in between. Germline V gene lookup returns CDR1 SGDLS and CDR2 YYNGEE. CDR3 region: CASTDGMNTEAFF. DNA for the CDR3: TGTGCCAGCACGGACGGAATGAACACTGAAGCTTTCTTT.

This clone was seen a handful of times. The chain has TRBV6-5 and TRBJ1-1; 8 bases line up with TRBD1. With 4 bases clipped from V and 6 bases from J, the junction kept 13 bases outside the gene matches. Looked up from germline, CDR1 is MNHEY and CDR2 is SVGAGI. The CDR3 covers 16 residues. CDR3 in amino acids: CASSSPFRAGGPEAFF. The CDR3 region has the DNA TGTGCCAGCAGTTCACCGTTTAGGGCAGGGGGCCCTGAAGCTTTCTTT.

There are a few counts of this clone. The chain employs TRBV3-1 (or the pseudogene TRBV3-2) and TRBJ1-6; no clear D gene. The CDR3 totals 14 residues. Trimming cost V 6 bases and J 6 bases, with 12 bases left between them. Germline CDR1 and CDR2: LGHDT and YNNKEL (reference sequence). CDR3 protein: CASRSGKFNSPLHF. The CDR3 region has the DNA TGTGCCAGCAGGAGCGGGAAATTTAATTCACCCCTCCACTTT.

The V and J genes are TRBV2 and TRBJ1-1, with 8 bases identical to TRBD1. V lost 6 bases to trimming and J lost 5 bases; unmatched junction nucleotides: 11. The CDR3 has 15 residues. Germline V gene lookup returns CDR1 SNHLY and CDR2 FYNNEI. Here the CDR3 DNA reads TGTGCCAGCAGCGCAGGGGGCGCGGGAGCGACTGAAGCTTTCTTT. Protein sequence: CASSAGGAGATEAFF.

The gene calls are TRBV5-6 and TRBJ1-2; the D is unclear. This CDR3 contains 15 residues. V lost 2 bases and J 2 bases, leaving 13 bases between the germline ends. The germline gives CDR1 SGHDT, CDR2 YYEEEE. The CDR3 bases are TGTGCCAGCAGCTTCCTCTCAGGCACCAACTATGGCTACACCTTC. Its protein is CASSFLSGTNYGYTF.

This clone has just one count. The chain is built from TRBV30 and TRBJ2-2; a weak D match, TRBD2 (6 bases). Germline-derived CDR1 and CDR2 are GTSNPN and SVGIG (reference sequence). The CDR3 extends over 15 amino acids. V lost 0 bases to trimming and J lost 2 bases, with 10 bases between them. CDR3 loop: CAWSVPAGNTGELFF. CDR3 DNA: TGTGCCTGGAGTGTACCTGCGGGAAACACCGGGGAGCTGTTTTTT.

In DNA, the CDR3 is TGTGCCACCCGCGGCGTTACGGGCGGCTATGGCTACACCTTC. It codes for CATRGVTGGYGYTF. The chain employs TRBV15 and TRBJ1-2; D gene unclear. Trimming left V 8 bases short and J 4 bases short, with 17 bases between. This CDR3 is built from 14 residues. Germline CDR1 and CDR2: LNHNV and YYDKDF (reference sequence).

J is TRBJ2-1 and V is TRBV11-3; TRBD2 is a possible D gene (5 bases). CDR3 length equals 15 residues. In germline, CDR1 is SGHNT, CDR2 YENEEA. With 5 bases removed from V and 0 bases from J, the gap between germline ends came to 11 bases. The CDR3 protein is CASSPQGSSYNEQFF. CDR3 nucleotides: TGTGCCAGCAGCCCCCAAGGGAGCTCCTACAATGAGCAGTTCTTC.

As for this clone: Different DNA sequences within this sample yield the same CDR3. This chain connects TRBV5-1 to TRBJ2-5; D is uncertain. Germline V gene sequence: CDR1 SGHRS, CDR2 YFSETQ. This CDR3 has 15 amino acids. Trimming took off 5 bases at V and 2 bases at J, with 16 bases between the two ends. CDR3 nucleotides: TGCGCCAGCAGTTCCTCAGAGGCTATACAAGAGACCCAGTACTTC. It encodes CASSSSEAIQETQYF.

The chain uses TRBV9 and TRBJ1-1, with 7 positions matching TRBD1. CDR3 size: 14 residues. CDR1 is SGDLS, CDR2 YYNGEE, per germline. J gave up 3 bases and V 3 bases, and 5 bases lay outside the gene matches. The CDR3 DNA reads TGTGCCAGCAGCGCAGGGGGACAGCACACTGAAGCTTTCTTT. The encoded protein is CASSAGGQHTEAFF. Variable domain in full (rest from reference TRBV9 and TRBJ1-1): DSGVTQTPKHLITATGQRVTLRCSPRSGDLSVYWYQQSLDQGLQFLIQYYNGEERAKGNILERFSAQQFPDLHSELNLSSLELGDSALYFCASSAGGQHTEAFFGQGTRLTVV.

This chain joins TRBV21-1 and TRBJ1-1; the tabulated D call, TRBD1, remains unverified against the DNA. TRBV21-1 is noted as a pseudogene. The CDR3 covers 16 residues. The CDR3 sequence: CARRPTGRNSDTEAFF. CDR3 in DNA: TGTGCCCGCCGCCCGACAGGGAGGAATTCGGACACTGAAGCTTTCTTT.

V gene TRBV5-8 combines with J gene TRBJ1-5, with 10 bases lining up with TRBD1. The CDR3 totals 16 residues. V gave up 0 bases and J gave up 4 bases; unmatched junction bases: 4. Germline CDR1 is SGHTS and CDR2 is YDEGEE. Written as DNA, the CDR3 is TGTGCCAGCAGCTTGGGACAGGGGGCTGTGAATCAGCCCCAGCATTTT. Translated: CASSLGQGAVNQPQHF.

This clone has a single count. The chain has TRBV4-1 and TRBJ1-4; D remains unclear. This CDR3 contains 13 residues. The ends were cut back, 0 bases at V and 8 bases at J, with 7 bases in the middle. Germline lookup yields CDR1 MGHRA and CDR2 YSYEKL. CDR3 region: CASSQDHGEKLFF. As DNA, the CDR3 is TGCGCCAGCAGCCAAGATCACGGGGAAAAACTGTTTTTT.

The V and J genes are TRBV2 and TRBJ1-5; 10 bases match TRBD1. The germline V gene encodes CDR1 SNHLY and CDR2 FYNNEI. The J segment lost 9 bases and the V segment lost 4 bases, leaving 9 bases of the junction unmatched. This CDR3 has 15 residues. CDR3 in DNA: TGTGCCAGCAGTGGGGATGGGGGACAGGGGCGGCCCCAGCATTTT. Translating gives CASSGDGGQGRPQHF.

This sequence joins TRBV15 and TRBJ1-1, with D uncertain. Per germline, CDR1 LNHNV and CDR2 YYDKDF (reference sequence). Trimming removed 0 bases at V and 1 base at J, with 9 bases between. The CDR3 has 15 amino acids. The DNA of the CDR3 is TGTGCCACCAGCAGAGATGAAGGAGGGAACACTGAAGCTTTCTTT. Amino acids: CATSRDEGGNTEAFF.

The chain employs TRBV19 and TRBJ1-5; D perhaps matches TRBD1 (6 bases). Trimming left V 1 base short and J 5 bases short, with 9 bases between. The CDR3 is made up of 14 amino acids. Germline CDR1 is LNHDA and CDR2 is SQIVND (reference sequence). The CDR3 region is CASSIVRTDQPQHF. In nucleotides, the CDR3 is TGTGCCAGTAGTATAGTTCGGACAGATCAGCCCCAGCATTTT.

In DNA form, the CDR3 reads TGTGCCAGTTCGACAGGGAACTCCTATGGCTACACCTTC. It yields the protein CASSTGNSYGYTF. The chain combines TRBV19 with TRBJ1-2; 7 bases are a match to TRBD1. The junction had 7 bases not matched to a gene; V was cut back by 8 bases and J by 4 bases. CDR3 length equals 13 residues. In germline, CDR1 is LNHDA, CDR2 SQIVND (reference sequence).

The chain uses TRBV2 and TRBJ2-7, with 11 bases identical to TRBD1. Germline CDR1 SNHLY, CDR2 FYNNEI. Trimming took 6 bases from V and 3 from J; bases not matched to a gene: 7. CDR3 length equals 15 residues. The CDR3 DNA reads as TGTGCCAGCAGCTCAGGGGGGACAGGGGGCTACGAGCAGTACTTC. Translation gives CASSSGGTGGYEQYF.

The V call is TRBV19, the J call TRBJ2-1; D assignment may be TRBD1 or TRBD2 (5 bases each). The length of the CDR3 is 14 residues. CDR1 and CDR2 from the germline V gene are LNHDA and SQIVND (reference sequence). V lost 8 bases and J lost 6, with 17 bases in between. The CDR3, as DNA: TGTGCCAGTGTGTACCCGGGGCCTATCAATGAGCAGTTCTTC. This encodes CASVYPGPINEQFF.

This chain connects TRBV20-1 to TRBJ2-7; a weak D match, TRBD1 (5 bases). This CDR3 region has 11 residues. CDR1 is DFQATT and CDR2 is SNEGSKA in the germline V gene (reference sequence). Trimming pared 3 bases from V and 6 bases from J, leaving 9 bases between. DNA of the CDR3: TGCAGTGCTAGGGTACAGGCCGAGCAGTACTTC. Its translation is CSARVQAEQYF.

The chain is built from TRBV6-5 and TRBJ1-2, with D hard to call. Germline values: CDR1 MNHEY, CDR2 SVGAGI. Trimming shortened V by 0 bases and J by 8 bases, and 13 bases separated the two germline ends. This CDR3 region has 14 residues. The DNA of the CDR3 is TGTGCCAGCAGTTACTCGACTTGGCGCCGGGGCTACACCTTC. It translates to CASSYSTWRRGYTF.

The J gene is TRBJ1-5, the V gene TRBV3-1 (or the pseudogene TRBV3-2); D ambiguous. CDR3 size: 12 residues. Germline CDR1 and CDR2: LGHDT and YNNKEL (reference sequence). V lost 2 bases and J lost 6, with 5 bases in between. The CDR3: CASSQLGQPQHF. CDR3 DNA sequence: TGTGCCAGCAGCCAATTGGGTCAGCCCCAGCATTTT.

The CDR3 loop is CASGPSGGAGGAKNIQYF. CDR3 coding DNA: TGTGCTAGTGGCCCGTCTGGGGGGGCAGGGGGTGCCAAAAACATTCAGTACTTC. The chain carries TRBV12-5 and TRBJ2-4, with D possibly being TRBD1 or TRBD2 (7 bases each). This CDR3 has 18 amino acids. With 6 bases removed from V and 1 base from J, the gap between germline ends came to 22 bases. The germline CDR1 and CDR2 sequences are LGHNT and FRNRAP.

The CDR3 nucleotides are TGTGCCAGCAGCCCCGCAGGGGCTAACTATGGCTACACCTTC. Translated: CASSPAGANYGYTF. This sequence joins TRBV11-2 and TRBJ1-2; perhaps TRBD1 as D (6 bases). V lost 5 bases and J 0 bases, leaving 10 bases between the germline ends. The CDR3 contains 14 residues. Per germline, CDR1 SGHAT and CDR2 FQNNGV. The entire variable domain, with the rest obtained from reference TRBV11-2 and TRBJ1-2, is as follows: EAGVAQSPRYKIIEKRQSVAFWCNPISGHATLYWYQQILGQGPKLLIQFQNNGVVDDSQLPKDRFSAERLKGVDSTLKIQPAKLEDSAVYLCASSPAGANYGYTFGSGTRLTVV.

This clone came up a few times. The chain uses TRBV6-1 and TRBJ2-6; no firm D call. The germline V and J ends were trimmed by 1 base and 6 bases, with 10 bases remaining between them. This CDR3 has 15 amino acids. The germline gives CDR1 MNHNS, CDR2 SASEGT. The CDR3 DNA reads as TGTGCCAGCAGTGAAGATCGGATGGTGGCCAACGTCCTGACTTTC. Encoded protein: CASSEDRMVANVLTF.

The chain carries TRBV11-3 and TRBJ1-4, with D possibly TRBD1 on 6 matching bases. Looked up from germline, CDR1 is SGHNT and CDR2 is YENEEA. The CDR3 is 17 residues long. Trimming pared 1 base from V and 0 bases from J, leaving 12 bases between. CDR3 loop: CASSLVPRGATNEKLFF. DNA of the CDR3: TGTGCCAGCAGCTTAGTCCCCAGGGGAGCAACTAATGAAAAACTGTTTTTT.